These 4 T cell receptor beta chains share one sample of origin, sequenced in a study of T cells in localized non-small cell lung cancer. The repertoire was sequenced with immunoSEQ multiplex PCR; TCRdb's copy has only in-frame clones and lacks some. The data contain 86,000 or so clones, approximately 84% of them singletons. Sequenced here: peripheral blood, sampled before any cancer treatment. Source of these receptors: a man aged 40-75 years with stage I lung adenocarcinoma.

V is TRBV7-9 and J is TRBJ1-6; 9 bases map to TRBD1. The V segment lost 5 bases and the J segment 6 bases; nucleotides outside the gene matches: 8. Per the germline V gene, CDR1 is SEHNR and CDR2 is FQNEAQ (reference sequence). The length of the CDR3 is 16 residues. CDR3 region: CASSPSQGAINSPLHF. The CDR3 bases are TGTGCCAGCAGCCCCTCACAGGGGGCTATTAATTCACCCCTCCACTTT.

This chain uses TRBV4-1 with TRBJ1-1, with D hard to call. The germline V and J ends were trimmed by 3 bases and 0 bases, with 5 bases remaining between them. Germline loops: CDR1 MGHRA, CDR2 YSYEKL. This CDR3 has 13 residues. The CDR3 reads CASSQGMNTEAFF. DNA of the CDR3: TGCGCCAGCAGCCAGGGGATGAACACTGAAGCTTTCTTT.

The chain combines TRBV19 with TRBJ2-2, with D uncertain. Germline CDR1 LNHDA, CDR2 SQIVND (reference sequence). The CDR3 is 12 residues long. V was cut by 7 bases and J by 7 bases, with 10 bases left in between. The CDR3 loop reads CASTRSYGELFF. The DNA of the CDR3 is TGTGCCAGTACTAGATCTTACGGGGAGCTGTTTTTT.

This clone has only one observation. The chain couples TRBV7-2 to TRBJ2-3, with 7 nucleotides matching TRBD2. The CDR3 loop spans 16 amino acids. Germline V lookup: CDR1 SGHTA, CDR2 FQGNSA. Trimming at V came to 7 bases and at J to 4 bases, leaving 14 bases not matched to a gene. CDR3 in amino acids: CASTASRGGAADTQYF. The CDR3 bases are TGTGCCAGCACCGCCTCCCGGGGAGGGGCCGCAGATACGCAGTATTTT.